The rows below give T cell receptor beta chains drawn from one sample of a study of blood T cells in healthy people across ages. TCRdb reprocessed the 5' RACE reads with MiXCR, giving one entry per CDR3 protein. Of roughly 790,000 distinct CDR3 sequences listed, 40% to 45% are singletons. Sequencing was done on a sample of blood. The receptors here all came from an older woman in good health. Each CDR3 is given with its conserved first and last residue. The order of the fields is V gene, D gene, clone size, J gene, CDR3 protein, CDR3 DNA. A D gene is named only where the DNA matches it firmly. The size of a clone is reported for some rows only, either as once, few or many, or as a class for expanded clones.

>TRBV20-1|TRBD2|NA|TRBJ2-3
CSAQREGRTDTQYF
TGCAGTGCCCAGCGGGAGGGCCGAACAGATACGCAGTATTTT
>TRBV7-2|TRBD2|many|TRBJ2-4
CASSLGTSGLGENIQYF
TGTGCCAGCAGCTTAGGGACTAGCGGGTTAGGGGAAAACATTCAGTACTTC
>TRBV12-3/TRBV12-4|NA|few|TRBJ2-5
CASSSRGVETQYF
TGTGCCAGCAGTTCCCGCGGGGTGGAGACCCAGTACTTC
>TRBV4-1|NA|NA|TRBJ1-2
CASSQVGGTLYGYTF
TGCGCCAGCAGCCAAGTTGGCGGGACACTCTATGGCTACACCTTC
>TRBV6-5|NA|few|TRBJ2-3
CASRQTGSSTDTQYF
TGTGCCAGCAGACAAACAGGGTCTAGCACAGATACGCAGTATTTT
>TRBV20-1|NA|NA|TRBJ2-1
CSAPQGLTGNEQFF
TGCAGTGCCCCCCAGGGACTCACAGGCAATGAGCAGTTCTTC
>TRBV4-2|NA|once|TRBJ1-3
CASSQDTQGYSGNTIYF
TGTGCCAGCAGCCAAGATACCCAGGGCTACTCTGGAAACACCATATATTTT
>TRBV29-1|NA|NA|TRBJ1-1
CSVEQLMNTEAFF
TGCAGCGTTGAACAGTTGATGAACACTGAAGCTTTCTTT
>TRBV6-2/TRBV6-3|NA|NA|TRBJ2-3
CATADWTDTQYF
TGTGCCACCGCCGACTGGACAGATACGCAGTATTTT
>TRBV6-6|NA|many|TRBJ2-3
CASSYSGSRTDTQYF
TGTGCCAGCAGTTACTCAGGATCGCGAACAGATACGCAGTATTTT
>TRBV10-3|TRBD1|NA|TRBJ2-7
CAVSDPGGEQYF
TGTGCCGTCAGTGACCCAGGGGGCGAGCAGTACTTC
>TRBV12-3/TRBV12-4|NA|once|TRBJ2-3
CASSLTGKADTQYF
TGTGCCAGCAGTTTAACAGGGAAGGCAGATACGCAGTATTTT
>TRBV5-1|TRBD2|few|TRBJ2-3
CASSHSGDTDTQYF
TGCGCCAGCAGCCATAGCGGGGACACAGATACGCAGTATTTT